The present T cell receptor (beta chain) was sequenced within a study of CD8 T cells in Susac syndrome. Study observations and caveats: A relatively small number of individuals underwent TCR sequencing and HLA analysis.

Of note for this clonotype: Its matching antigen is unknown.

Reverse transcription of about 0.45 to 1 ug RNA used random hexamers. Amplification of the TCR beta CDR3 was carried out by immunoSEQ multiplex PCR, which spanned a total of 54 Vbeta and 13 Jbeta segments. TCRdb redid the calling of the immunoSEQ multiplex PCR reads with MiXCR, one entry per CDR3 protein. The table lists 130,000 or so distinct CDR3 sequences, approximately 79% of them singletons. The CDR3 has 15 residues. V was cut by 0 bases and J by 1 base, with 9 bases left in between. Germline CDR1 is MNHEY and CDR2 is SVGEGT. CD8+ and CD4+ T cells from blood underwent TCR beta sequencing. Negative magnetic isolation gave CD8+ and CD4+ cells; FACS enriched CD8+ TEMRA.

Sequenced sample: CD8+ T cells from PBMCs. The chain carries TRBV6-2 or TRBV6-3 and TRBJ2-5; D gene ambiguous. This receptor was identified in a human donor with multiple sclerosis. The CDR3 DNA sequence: TGTGCCAGCAGTTACTCTACCGTCCGCCAAGAGACCCAGTACTTC. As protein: CASSYSTVRQETQYF.